These T cell receptor beta chains were read from a single sample in a study of beta chain features in type 1 diabetes. The method was immunoSEQ multiplex PCR; TCRdb's version includes in-frame clones alone and lacks a portion of them. The top ten clones hold 0.023% of a sample with some 900,000 clones, about a sixth of them seen once. Sequences were obtained from naive CD4+ T cells from blood. Source of these receptors: a woman aged 18-30 years in good health. Each CDR3 is given with its conserved first and last residue. A D gene is named only where the DNA matches it firmly. Not every row has a clone size; where given, it reads once, few, many or a size class.

j_gene	len	abundance	d_gene	v_gene	CDR3aa	CDR3nt
TRBJ1-1	13	few	-	TRBV28	CASSLNRVQLAFF	TGTGCCAGCAGTTTAAACAGGGTTCAATTAGCTTTCTTT
TRBJ2-7	13	few	TRBD1	TRBV27	CASSFTGGYEQYF	TGTGCCAGCAGCTTCACAGGGGGCTACGAGCAGTACTTC
TRBJ2-7	12	few	-	TRBV29-1	CSGTGSSYEQYF	TGCAGCGGAACAGGGTCCTCCTACGAGCAGTACTTC
TRBJ1-3	15	-	-	TRBV7-3	CASSLTANSGNTIYF	TGTGCCAGCAGCTTAACGGCTAACTCTGGAAACACCATATATTTT
TRBJ2-7	12	-	-	TRBV29-1	CSVEQARGGQYF	TGCAGCGTAGAACAGGCCAGGGGGGGGCAGTACTTC
TRBJ1-1	13	-	-	TRBV19	CASSISGVAEAFF	TGTGCCAGTAGTATTTCAGGGGTGGCTGAAGCTTTCTTT
TRBJ2-5	16	few	TRBD2	TRBV19	CASSNPQAGVRETQYF	TGTGCCAGTAGTAACCCCCAAGCGGGAGTTCGGGAGACCCAGTACTTC
TRBJ2-3	15	few	TRBD2	TRBV9	CASSDSGRVADTQYF	TGTGCCAGCAGCGATAGCGGGAGGGTCGCAGATACGCAGTATTTT
TRBJ2-7	16	-	TRBD2	TRBV5-1	CASSPGGLAVAYEQYF	TGCGCCAGCAGCCCGGGGGGACTAGCGGTGGCCTACGAGCAGTACTTC
TRBJ2-1	13	-	-	TRBV7-9	CASSVSGYNEQFF	TGTGCCAGCAGCGTATCGGGGTACAATGAGCAGTTCTTC
TRBJ2-4	15	few	TRBD2	TRBV7-2	CASSFSGSVTNIQYF	TGTGCCAGCAGCTTTAGCGGGAGCGTCACAAACATTCAGTACTTC
TRBJ2-3	15	-	-	TRBV6-5	CASSYMRGATDTQYF	TGTGCCAGCAGTTACATGAGGGGGGCCACAGATACGCAGTATTTT
TRBJ2-7	16	-	-	TRBV27	CASSPTGTRSSYEQYF	TGTGCCAGCAGTCCTACCGGGACAAGGTCGTCCTACGAGCAGTACTTC
TRBJ1-5	16	-	-	TRBV7-8	CASSSTTGSGNQPQHF	TGTGCCAGCAGCTCCACCACTGGTAGTGGCAATCAGCCCCAGCATTTT
TRBJ2-1	14	-	-	TRBV5-1	CASSLLDSNNEQFF	TGCGCCAGCAGCCTGTTAGACAGTAACAATGAGCAGTTCTTC
TRBJ2-1	19	-	TRBD2	TRBV5-1	CASSLGLTSGSSSYNEQFF	TGCGCCAGCAGCTTGGGGCTTACTAGCGGGAGTTCGTCCTACAATGAGCAGTTCTTC
TRBJ2-6	16	-	TRBD1	TRBV5-4	CASSRTGGSGANVLTF	TGTGCCAGCAGCCGGACAGGGGGATCCGGGGCCAACGTCCTGACTTTC
TRBJ2-7	17	few	TRBD2	TRBV5-1	CASSLGPLSGRFHEQYF	TGCGCCAGCAGCTTGGGTCCCCTTAGCGGGAGATTCCACGAGCAGTACTTC
TRBJ1-1	17	-	-	TRBV5-6	CASSLELRGPRNTEAFF	TGTGCCAGCAGCTTGGAACTCAGGGGACCCAGGAACACTGAAGCTTTCTTT
TRBJ1-6	15	-	TRBD1	TRBV9	CASSVEDRADSPLHF	TGTGCCAGCAGCGTAGAGGACAGGGCAGATTCACCCCTCCACTTT
TRBJ1-5	12	few	-	TRBV6-6	CASSYEGQPQHF	TGTGCCAGCAGTTACGAAGGTCAGCCCCAGCATTTT
TRBJ2-7	15	-	-	TRBV6-6	CASSSAGPGAHEQYF	TGTGCCAGCAGTTCGGCTGGTCCGGGGGCGCACGAGCAGTACTTC
TRBJ2-1	15	few	TRBD2	TRBV5-4	CASSSGRDQYNEQFF	TGTGCCAGCAGCTCAGGGAGGGATCAGTACAATGAGCAGTTCTTC
TRBJ2-2	17	-	TRBD2	TRBV4-3	CASSQDRLAGGYGELFF	TGCGCCAGCAGCCAAGATCGTCTAGCGGGAGGGTATGGGGAGCTGTTTTTT
TRBJ2-7	11	few	-	TRBV5-1	CASSFYHEQYF	TGCGCCAGCAGCTTCTATCACGAGCAGTACTTC
TRBJ2-5	14	few	-	TRBV10-3	CAISEGAGLETQYF	TGTGCCATCAGTGAGGGCGCGGGATTGGAGACCCAGTACTTC
TRBJ2-5	14	-	-	TRBV6-5	CASSLNHPQETQYF	TGTGCCAGCAGTCTGAACCACCCCCAAGAGACCCAGTACTTC
TRBJ1-2	12	-	-	TRBV19	CASSIYRDDYTF	TGTGCCAGTAGTATTTACCGGGACGACTACACCTTC
TRBJ2-7	16	-	TRBD2	TRBV4-2	CASSQELDGGRYEQYF	TGTGCCAGCAGCCAAGAATTGGACGGGGGGAGGTACGAGCAGTACTTC
TRBJ2-2	14	many	-	TRBV14	CASSRHLNTGELFF	TGTGCCAGCAGCCGTCACCTAAACACCGGGGAGCTGTTTTTT
TRBJ1-4	13	-	-	TRBV7-9	CASSPPIVEKLFF	TGTGCCAGCAGCCCTCCGATAGTTGAAAAACTGTTTTTT
TRBJ1-2	14	-	-	TRBV2	CASSEEQALGGYTF	TGTGCCAGCAGTGAAGAACAAGCACTGGGTGGCTACACCTTC
TRBJ2-5	16	few	TRBD2	TRBV5-1	CASSLGTGGPSQTQYF	TGCGCCAGCAGCTTGGGGACGGGAGGGCCCTCACAGACCCAGTACTTC
TRBJ2-7	15	few	-	TRBV28	CASRWGDRSSYEQYF	TGTGCCAGCAGGTGGGGGGATAGGAGCTCCTACGAGCAGTACTTC
TRBJ2-3	16	few	TRBD1	TRBV7-9	CASSLATGIGPGTQYF	TGTGCCAGCAGCTTAGCGACAGGGATTGGCCCTGGTACGCAGTATTTT
TRBJ2-5	16	-	-	TRBV7-8	CASSQRAAFSRETQYF	TGTGCCAGCAGCCAAAGAGCGGCATTTAGTAGAGAGACCCAGTACTTC
TRBJ2-4	14	few	-	TRBV18	CASSLDIAKNIQYF	TGTGCCAGCTCACTCGACATAGCCAAAAACATTCAGTACTTC
TRBJ2-1	15	-	TRBD1	TRBV5-6	CARSSAGTANNEQFF	TGTGCCAGAAGTTCCGCAGGGACAGCCAACAATGAGCAGTTCTTC
TRBJ2-7	17	-	TRBD1	TRBV7-9	CASSLGTGIAFAYEQYF	TGTGCCAGCAGCTTAGGGACAGGGATCGCCTTCGCCTACGAGCAGTACTTC
TRBJ1-4	14	few	-	TRBV5-1	CASSLGGPYERLFF	TGCGCCAGCAGCTTGGGAGGCCCCTATGAAAGACTGTTTTTT
TRBJ1-2	16	-	TRBD1	TRBV10-3	CAISEPWTGSNYGYTF	TGTGCCATCAGTGAGCCCTGGACAGGGTCTAACTATGGCTACACCTTC
TRBJ1-1	13	-	-	TRBV7-3	CASSPQMGTEAFF	TGTGCCAGCAGCCCGCAGATGGGCACTGAAGCTTTCTTT
TRBJ2-7	14	few	-	TRBV11-2	CASSLRESSYEQYF	TGTGCCAGCAGCTTGCGGGAATCCAGTTACGAGCAGTACTTC
TRBJ1-6	12	-	-	TRBV6-5	CASSYLGLDLHF	TGTGCCAGCAGTTACCTGGGCCTCGACCTCCACTTT
TRBJ2-3	13	-	-	TRBV5-4	CASSSMITDTQYF	TGTGCCAGCAGCTCCATGATAACAGATACGCAGTATTTT
TRBJ2-1	15	few	-	TRBV6-6	CASSYRRDGSNEQFF	TGTGCCAGCAGTTACCGGCGGGATGGGTCCAATGAGCAGTTCTTC
TRBJ2-7	15	few	TRBD2	TRBV7-6	CASSYGTSGSYEQYF	TGTGCCAGCAGCTACGGGACTAGCGGTTCCTACGAGCAGTACTTC
TRBJ2-7	12	-	-	TRBV2	CAIQPFRREQYF	TGTGCCATTCAGCCCTTTCGGCGCGAGCAGTACTTC
TRBJ2-3	15	-	TRBD2	TRBV5-1	CASSLNGRGTDTQYF	TGCGCCAGCAGCTTGAACGGGAGGGGCACAGATACGCAGTATTTT
TRBJ2-7	16	-	-	TRBV4-2	CASSQDGFPSSYEQYF	TGTGCCAGCAGCCAGGACGGGTTTCCTAGCTCCTACGAGCAGTACTTC
TRBJ2-3	13	few	-	TRBV11-2	CASSLDRADTQYF	TGTGCCAGCAGCTTAGATCGGGCAGATACGCAGTATTTT
TRBJ2-7	14	-	TRBD1	TRBV2	CASTDRGLSYEQYF	TGTGCCAGCACCGACAGGGGCCTCTCCTACGAGCAGTACTTC
TRBJ2-7	16	few	-	TRBV4-2	CASSQDAQGISYEQYF	TGTGCCAGCAGCCAAGATGCGCAGGGCATCTCCTACGAGCAGTACTTC